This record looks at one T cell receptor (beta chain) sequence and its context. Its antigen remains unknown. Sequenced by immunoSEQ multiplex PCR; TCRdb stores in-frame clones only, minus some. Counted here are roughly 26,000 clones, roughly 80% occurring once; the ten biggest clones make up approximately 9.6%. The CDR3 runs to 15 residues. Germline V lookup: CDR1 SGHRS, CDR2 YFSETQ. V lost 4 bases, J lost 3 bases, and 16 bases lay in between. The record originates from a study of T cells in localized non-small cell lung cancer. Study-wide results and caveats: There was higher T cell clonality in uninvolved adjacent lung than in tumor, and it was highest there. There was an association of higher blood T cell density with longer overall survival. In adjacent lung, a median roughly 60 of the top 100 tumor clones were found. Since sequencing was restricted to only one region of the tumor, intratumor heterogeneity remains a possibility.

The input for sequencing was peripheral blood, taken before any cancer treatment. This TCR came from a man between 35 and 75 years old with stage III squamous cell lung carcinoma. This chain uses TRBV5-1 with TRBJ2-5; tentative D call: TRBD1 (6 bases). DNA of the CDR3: TGCGCCAGCAGCCCCAGCGACAGGACAAAAGAGACCCAGTACTTC. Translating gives CASSPSDRTKETQYF.